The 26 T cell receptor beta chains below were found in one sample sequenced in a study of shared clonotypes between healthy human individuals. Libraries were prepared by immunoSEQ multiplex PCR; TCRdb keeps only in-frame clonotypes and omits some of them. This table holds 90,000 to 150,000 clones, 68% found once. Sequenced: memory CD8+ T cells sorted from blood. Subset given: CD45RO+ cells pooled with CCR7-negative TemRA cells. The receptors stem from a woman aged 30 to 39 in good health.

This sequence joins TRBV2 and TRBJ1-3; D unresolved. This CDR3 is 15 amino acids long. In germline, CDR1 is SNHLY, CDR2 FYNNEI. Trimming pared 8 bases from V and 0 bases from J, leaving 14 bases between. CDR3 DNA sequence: TGTGCCAGCGGGGAGTTAATGAGCTCTGGAAACACCATATATTTT. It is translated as CASGELMSSGNTIYF.

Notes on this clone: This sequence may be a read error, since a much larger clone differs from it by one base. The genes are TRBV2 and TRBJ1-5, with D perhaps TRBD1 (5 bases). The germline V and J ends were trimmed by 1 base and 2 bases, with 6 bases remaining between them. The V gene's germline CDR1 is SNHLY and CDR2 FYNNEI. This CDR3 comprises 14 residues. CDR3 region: CASSEGGGNQPQHF. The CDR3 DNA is TGTGCCAGCAGTGAAGGAGGGGGCAATCAGCCCCAGCATTTT.

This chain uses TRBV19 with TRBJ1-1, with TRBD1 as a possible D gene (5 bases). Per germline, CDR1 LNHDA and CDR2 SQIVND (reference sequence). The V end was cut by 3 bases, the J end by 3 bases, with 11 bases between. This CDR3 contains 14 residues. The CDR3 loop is CASSIWGGDTEAFF. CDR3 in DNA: TGTGCCAGTAGTATTTGGGGGGGAGACACTGAAGCTTTCTTT.

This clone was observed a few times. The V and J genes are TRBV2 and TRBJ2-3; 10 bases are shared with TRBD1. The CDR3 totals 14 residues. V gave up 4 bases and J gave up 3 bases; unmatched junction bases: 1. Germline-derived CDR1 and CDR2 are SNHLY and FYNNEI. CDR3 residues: CASSVGQGTDTQYF. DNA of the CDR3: TGTGCCAGCAGTGTGGGACAGGGGACAGATACGCAGTATTTT. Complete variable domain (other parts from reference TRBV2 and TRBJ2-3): EPEVTQTPSHQVTQMGQEVILRCVPISNHLYFYWYRQILGQKVEFLVSFYNNEISEKSEIFDDQFSVERPDGSNFTLKIRSTKLEDSAMYFCASSVGQGTDTQYFGPGTRLTVL.

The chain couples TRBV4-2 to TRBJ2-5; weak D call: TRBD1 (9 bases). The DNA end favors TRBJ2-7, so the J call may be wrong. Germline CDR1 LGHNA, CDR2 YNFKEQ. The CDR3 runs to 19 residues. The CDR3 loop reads CASSQGETGGLGGPYEQYF. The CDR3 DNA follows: TGTGCCAGCAGCCAAGGTGAGACAGGGGGACTAGGCGGTCCCTACGAGCAGTACTTC.

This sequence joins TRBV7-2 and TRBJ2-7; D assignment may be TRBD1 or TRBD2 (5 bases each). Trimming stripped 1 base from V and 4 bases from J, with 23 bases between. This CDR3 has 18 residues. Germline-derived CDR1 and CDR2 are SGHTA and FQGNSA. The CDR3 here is CASSLVGVLRRSGYEQYF. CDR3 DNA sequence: TGTGCCAGCAGCTTAGTTGGGGTCTTAAGGAGGTCAGGGTACGAGCAGTACTTC.

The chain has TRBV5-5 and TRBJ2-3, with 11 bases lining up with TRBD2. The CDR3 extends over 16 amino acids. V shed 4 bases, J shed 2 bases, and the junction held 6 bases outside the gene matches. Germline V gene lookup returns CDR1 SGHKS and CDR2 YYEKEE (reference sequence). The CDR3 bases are TGTGCCAGCAGCCACACTAGCGGGAGTCCCACAGATACGCAGTATTTT. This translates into CASSHTSGSPTDTQYF.

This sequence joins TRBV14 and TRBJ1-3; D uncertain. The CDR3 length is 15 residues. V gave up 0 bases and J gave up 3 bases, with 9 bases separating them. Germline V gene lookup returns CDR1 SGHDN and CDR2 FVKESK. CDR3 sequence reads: CASSQEVGYGNTIYF. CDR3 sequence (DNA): TGTGCCAGCAGCCAAGAAGTGGGGTATGGAAACACCATATATTTT.

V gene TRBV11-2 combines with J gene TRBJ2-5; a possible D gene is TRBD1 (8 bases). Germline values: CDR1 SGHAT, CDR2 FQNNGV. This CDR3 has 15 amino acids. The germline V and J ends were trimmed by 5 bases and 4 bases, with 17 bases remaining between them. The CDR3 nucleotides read TGTGCCAGCAGCCGACAGACAGGGGAGGGAGAGACCCAGTACTTC. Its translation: CASSRQTGEGETQYF.

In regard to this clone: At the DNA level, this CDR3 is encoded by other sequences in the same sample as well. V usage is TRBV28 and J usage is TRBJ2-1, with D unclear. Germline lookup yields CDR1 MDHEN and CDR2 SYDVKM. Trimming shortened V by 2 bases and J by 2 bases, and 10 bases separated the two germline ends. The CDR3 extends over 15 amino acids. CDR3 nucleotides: TGTGCCAGCAGTTTAACGGGCGAGCCCTACAATGAGCAGTTCTTC. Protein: CASSLTGEPYNEQFF.

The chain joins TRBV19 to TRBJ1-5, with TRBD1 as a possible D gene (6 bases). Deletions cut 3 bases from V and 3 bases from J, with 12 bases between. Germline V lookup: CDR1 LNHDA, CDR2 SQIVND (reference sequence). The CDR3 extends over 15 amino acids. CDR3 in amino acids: CASSIWDTNNQPQHF. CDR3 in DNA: TGTGCCAGTAGTATCTGGGACACCAACAATCAGCCCCAGCATTTT.

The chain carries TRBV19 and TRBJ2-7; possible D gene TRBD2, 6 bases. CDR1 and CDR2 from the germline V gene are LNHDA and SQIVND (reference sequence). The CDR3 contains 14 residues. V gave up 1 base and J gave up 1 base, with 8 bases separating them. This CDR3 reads CASSIVAGSYEQYF. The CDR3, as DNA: TGTGCCAGTAGTATAGTGGCGGGGTCCTACGAGCAGTACTTC. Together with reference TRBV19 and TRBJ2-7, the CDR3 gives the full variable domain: DGGITQSPKYLFRKEGQNVTLSCEQNLNHDAMYWYRQDPGQGLRLIYYSQIVNDFQKGDIAEGYSVSREKKESFPLTVTSAQKNPTAFYLCASSIVAGSYEQYFGPGTRLTVT.

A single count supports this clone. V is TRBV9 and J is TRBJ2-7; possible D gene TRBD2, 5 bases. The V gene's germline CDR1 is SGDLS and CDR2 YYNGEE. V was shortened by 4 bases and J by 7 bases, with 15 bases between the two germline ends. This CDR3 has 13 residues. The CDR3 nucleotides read TGTGCCAGCAGCCCGGACCCTCAGCGGGAGCAGTACTTC. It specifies CASSPDPQREQYF.

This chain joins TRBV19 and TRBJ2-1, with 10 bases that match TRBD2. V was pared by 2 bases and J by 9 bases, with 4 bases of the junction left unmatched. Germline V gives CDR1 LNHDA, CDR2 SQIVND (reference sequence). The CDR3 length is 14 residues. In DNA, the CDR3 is TGTGCCAGTAGTATACTAGCGGGAGAAATTGAGCAGTTCTTC. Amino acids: CASSILAGEIEQFF.

The CDR3 nucleotides read TGTGCCAGCAGTCCCGACCCAGCAGGGCACACTGAAGCTTTCTTT. Residues: CASSPDPAGHTEAFF. V is TRBV27 and J is TRBJ1-1, with D possibly matching TRBD1 (5 bases). The CDR3 is made up of 15 amino acids. The V end lost 5 bases, the J end lost 3 bases, and 16 bases lay between the germline ends. Germline lookup yields CDR1 MNHEY and CDR2 SMNVEV (reference sequence).

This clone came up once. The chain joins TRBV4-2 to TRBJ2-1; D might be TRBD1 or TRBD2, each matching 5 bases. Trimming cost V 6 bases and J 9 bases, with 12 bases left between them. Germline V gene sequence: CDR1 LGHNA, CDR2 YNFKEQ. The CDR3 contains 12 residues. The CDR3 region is CASSAGGTEQFF. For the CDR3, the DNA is TGTGCCAGCAGTGCGGGTGGGACTGAGCAGTTCTTC.

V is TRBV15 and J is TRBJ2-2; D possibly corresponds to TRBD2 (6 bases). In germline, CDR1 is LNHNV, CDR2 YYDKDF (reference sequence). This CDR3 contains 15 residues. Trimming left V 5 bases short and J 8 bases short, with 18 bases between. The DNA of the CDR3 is TGTGCCACCAGCCGACGACTAGATCCCGGGGGGGAGCTGTTTTTT. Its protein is CATSRRLDPGGELFF.

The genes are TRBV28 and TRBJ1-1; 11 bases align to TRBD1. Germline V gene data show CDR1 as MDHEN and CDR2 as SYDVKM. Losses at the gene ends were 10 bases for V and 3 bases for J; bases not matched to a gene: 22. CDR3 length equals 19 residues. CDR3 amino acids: CATKIPMPGQGVGDTEAFF. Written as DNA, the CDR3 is TGTGCCACTAAGATACCAATGCCGGGACAGGGGGTAGGAGACACTGAAGCTTTCTTT. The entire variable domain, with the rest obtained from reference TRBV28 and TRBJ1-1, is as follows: DVKVTQSSRYLVKRTGEKVFLECVQDMDHENMFWYRQDPGLGLRLIYFSYDVKMKEKGDIPEGYSVSREKKERFSLILESASTNQTSMYLCATKIPMPGQGVGDTEAFFGQGTRLTVV.

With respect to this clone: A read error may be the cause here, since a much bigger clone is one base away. The CDR3 DNA reads as TGTGCCAGCAGTGAGGGACAGGGCAACCAAGAGACCCAGTACTTC. It specifies CASSEGQGNQETQYF. The chain links TRBV25-1 to TRBJ2-5, with 9 bases that match TRBD1. Per the germline V gene, CDR1 is MGHDK and CDR2 is SYGVNS. The CDR3 contains 15 residues. The J segment lost 0 bases and the V segment lost 3 bases, leaving 2 bases of the junction unmatched.

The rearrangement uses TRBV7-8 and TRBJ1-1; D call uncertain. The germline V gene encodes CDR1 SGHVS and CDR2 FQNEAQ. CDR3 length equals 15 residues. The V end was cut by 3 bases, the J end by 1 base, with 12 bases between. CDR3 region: CASSFFPSPNTEAFF. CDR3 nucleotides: TGTGCCAGCAGCTTTTTCCCATCGCCGAACACTGAAGCTTTCTTT.

The CDR3 nucleotides read TGTGCCAGCGGTAAGACAGACAACTCTGGGGCCAACGTCCTGACTTTC. It translates to CASGKTDNSGANVLTF. The chain recombines TRBV6-4 with TRBJ2-6, with TRBD1 as a possible D gene (5 bases). Germline CDR1 reads MRHNA; CDR2 reads SNTAGT. Trimming left V 8 bases short and J 0 bases short, with 14 bases between. CDR3 length: 16 amino acids.

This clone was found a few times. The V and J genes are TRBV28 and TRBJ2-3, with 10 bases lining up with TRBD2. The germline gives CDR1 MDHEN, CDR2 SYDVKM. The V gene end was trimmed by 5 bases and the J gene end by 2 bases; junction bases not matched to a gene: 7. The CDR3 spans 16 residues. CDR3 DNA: TGTGCCAGCAGTCGCAGGACTAGCGGACCCACAGATACGCAGTATTTT. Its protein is CASSRRTSGPTDTQYF.

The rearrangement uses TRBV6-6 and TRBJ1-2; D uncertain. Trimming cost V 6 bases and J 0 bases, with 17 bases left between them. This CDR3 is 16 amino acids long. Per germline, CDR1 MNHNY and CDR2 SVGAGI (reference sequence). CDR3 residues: CASRPSVRATNYGYTF. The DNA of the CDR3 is TGTGCCAGCAGACCTAGCGTAAGGGCAACTAACTATGGCTACACCTTC.

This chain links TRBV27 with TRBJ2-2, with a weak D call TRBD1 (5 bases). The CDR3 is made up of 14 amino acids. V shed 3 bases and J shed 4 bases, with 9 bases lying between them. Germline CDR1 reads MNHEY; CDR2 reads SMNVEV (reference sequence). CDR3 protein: CASSFQGATGELFF. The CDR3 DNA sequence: TGTGCCAGCAGTTTCCAGGGTGCCACCGGGGAGCTGTTTTTT.

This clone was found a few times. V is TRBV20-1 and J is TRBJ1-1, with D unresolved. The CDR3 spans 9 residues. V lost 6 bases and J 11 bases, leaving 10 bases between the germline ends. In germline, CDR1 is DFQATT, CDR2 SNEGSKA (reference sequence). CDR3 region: CSAGRRAFF. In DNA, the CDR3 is TGCAGTGCGGGGAGGAGGGCTTTCTTT.

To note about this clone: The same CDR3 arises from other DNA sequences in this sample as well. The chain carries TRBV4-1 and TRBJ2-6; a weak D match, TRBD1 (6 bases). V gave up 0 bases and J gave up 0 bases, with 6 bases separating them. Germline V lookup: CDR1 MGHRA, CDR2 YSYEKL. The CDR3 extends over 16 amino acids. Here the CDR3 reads CASSQDRGSGANVLTF. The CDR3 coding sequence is TGCGCCAGCAGCCAAGACAGGGGCTCTGGGGCCAACGTCCTGACTTTC.